This TCR beta chain was identified during a study of T cell changes during pregnancy in multiple sclerosis. TCRdb keeps only in-frame clones here, not all; method: immunoSEQ multiplex PCR. This table holds about 32,000 clones, approximately 89% found once. This TCR was recovered from a female donor with multiple sclerosis, enrolled in a pregnancy study. The input for sequencing was CD8+ T cells from peripheral blood mononuclear cells, taken in the first trimester of pregnancy.

CDR3 DNA sequence: TGTGCCAGCAGCTTGACTAGCTATTATCGCACAGATACGCAGTATTTT. This sequence encodes CASSLTSYYRTDTQYF. The J gene is TRBJ2-3, the V gene TRBV7-3; the match to TRBD2 covers 7 bases. The trim removed 3 bases at V and 1 base at J, leaving 7 bases unmatched. This CDR3 has 16 residues. Germline V gene sequence: CDR1 SGHTA, CDR2 FQGTGA.